This T cell receptor (beta chain) was found in a study of blood T cells in healthy people across ages. Using a J-beta primer mix together with a sample-barcoded 5' primer, a second PCR was run for about 6 to 12 cycles. TCRdb re-called the 5' RACE reads with MiXCR, one entry per CDR3 protein. The sample records some 930,000 distinct CDR3 sequences, under 35% being singletons. This CDR3 comprises 17 residues. CDR1 and CDR2 from the germline V gene are SEHNR and FQNEAQ (reference sequence). The V gene end was trimmed by 4 bases and the J gene end by 2 bases; junction bases not matched to a gene: 11. These data were also reused for a study on T cells of mothers and their children. As reported in that work: Second-PCR amplification with M1S added sample barcodes and 2-4 random nucleotides.

The sample taken for sequencing was blood. The chain couples TRBV7-9 to TRBJ2-7; 10 nucleotides line up with TRBD1. The TCR sequence derives from a woman in her thirties or forties in good health. CDR3 region: CASSSNFWTGGTYEQYF. The CDR3, as DNA: TGTGCCAGCAGCTCAAACTTCTGGACAGGGGGGACCTACGAGCAGTACTTC.